This T cell receptor beta chain is drawn from a study of cytomegalovirus exposure and HLA in healthy donors. Concerning this clone itself: Its matching antigen is unknown.

Whereas donors were nominally healthy upon sampling, unrecorded immune exposures were probable. General observations from the study: Across HLA loci, a later analysis found differing TCR association rates, with DRB1 most and HLA-C fewest. Some segments of the V type, notably TRBV6-2 and TRBV6-3, were excluded as indistinguishable.

Primers for the PCR totalled 60 Vbeta and 13 Jbeta. Here immunoSEQ multiplex PCR was the method, and the copy in TCRdb shows in-frame clones only, minus some. The sample has around 120,000 clones, 81% seen once. V lost 7 bases and J lost 4, with 17 bases in between. CDR3 length: 15 residues. CDR1 and CDR2 (germline): MNHNY, SVGAGI (reference sequence). This sequence was found in a woman in her twenties or thirties in good health and CMV-seronegative. The specimen was PBMCs. The chain joins TRBV6-6 to TRBJ1-3, with D maybe TRBD1 (6 bases). CDR3 region: CASTRQASRGNTIYF. CDR3 in DNA: TGTGCCAGCACCAGACAGGCCTCGAGGGGAAACACCATATATTTT.